A selection of T cell receptor beta chains follows, all from one sample in a study of T-cell reconstitution after alpha-beta-depleted transplantation in children. From the PCR reads, TCRdb called clonotypes with MiXCR, one entry per CDR3 protein. This table has about a million distinct CDR3 sequences, roughly 29% appearing once. Sequenced material: PBMCs, mostly from graft donor cells, taken 360 days after TCRalphabeta/CD19-depleted stem cell transplant. The receptors come from a boy under three years old who had a stem cell transplant for SCID, so the T cells may come from the graft donor. Each CDR3 is given with its conserved first and last residue. The D gene is left open where the match is weak. The listing skips clone size in some rows; elsewhere it reads once, few, many or a size class.

V	D	J	size	DNA	CDR3
TRBV20-1	-	TRBJ2-3	few	TGCAGTGCTGGTCCCGACAGAGATTACCCCTCAGATACGCAGTATTTT	CSAGPDRDYPSDTQYF
TRBV6-6	-	TRBJ2-7	-	TGTGCCAGCAGTTACGGGAAGGGCTACGAGCAGTACTTC	CASSYGKGYEQYF
TRBV28	TRBD2	TRBJ2-1	-	TGTGCCAGCACGCTAGCGGGGGGGCTTCGGGATGAGCAGTTCTTC	CASTLAGGLRDEQFF
TRBV28	-	TRBJ2-1	few	TGTGCCAGCACGTATCCGACAGGATCCTACGGTGAGCAGTTCTTC	CASTYPTGSYGEQFF
TRBV28	-	TRBJ2-2	once	TGTGCCAGCAGTTTAATAAGGGGGGCTGCGACCGGGGAGCTGTTTTTT	CASSLIRGAATGELFF
TRBV6-5	-	TRBJ1-4	-	TGTGCCAGCAGTTACGAAGGGGGATTGGATGAAAAACTGTTTTTT	CASSYEGGLDEKLFF
TRBV20-1	TRBD2	TRBJ2-2	few	TGCAGTGCTAGAGTCTACGACGGGGGGGCGAACACCGGGGAGCTGTTTTTT	CSARVYDGGANTGELFF
TRBV20-1	TRBD2	TRBJ2-3	-	TGCAGTCCTAGCGGGGTCGCAGATACGCAGTATTTT	CSPSGVADTQYF
TRBV4-1	-	TRBJ2-3	many	TGCGCCAGCAGTCCTCTAAGGGGGGCTGCAGATACGCAGTATTTT	CASSPLRGAADTQYF
TRBV20-1	-	TRBJ2-2	-	TGCAGTGCTAACCCGGACCGCCTACGGGTGCTGTTTTTT	CSANPDRLRVLFF
TRBV5-1	TRBD1	TRBJ1-2	few	TGCGCCAGCAGCCCCTCCTCGGACAGGACCCTCTATGGCTACACCTTC	CASSPSSDRTLYGYTF
TRBV20-1	-	TRBJ2-3	-	TGCAGTGTCCCGGGGATTCGCAGAGATACGCAGTATTTT	CSVPGIRRDTQYF
TRBV5-1	-	TRBJ2-5	many	TGTGCCAGCAGCTTAGGACAGACCCAAGAGACCCAGTACTTC	CASSLGQTQETQYF
TRBV12-3/TRBV12-4	-	TRBJ1-6	few	TGTGCCAGCACCCTTGGAGGGGAAGGGAATTCACCCCTCCACTTT	CASTLGGEGNSPLHF
TRBV14	-	TRBJ2-1	-	TGTGCCAGCAGCCAAAGGCTGGGGGGACACAATGAGCAGTTCTTC	CASSQRLGGHNEQFF
TRBV12-3/TRBV12-4	-	TRBJ2-5	few	TGTGCCAGCAGTACCGATCTCCCCAAAGAGACCCAGTACTTC	CASSTDLPKETQYF
TRBV12-3/TRBV12-4	TRBD1	TRBJ2-7	once	TGTGCCAGCAGTCCCCGGGACAGGCCCCTCTACGAGCAGTACTTC	CASSPRDRPLYEQYF
TRBV28	TRBD2	TRBJ2-1	-	TGTGCCAGCAGGTCGACTAGCGGGGGGGCCAATGAGCAGTTCTTC	CASRSTSGGANEQFF
TRBV29-1	-	TRBJ2-6	few	TGCAGCGTTGGGAAGGGGGCCAACGTCCTGACTTTC	CSVGKGANVLTF
TRBV5-1	-	TRBJ2-2	few	TGCGCCAGCAGTACAGATAGTAACACCGGGGAGCTGTTTTTT	CASSTDSNTGELFF
TRBV7-8	TRBD1	TRBJ1-4	few	TGTGCCAGCAGCTTAGGGACAGGCCCTGAAAAACTGTTTTTT	CASSLGTGPEKLFF
TRBV6-2/TRBV6-3	-	TRBJ1-1	many	TGTGCCAGCAGTTTCCCACCAGGCGGTGAAGCTTTCTTT	CASSFPPGGEAFF
TRBV5-1	-	TRBJ2-7	few	TGCGCCAGCAGCTTGGGAGGGGGACCCCGATCCTGGGAGCAGTACTTC	CASSLGGGPRSWEQYF
TRBV7-6	-	TRBJ2-7	-	TGTGCCAGCAGCTTAACCCCGGCGACAGTGAGCTCCTACGAGCAGTACTTC	CASSLTPATVSSYEQYF
TRBV12-3/TRBV12-4	-	TRBJ1-5	-	TGTGCCAGCAGTTTCTCCCCAAATAGCAATCAGCCCCAGCATTTT	CASSFSPNSNQPQHF
TRBV7-9	TRBD2	TRBJ2-1	once	TGTGCCAGCAGCTCCGGACTAGGCGACTACAATGAGCAGTTCTTC	CASSSGLGDYNEQFF
TRBV5-1	-	TRBJ2-2	-	TGCGCCAGCAGCTTGGTCCTAGCGCCTCAGACCGGGGAGCTGTTTTTT	CASSLVLAPQTGELFF
TRBV20-1	TRBD1	TRBJ2-7	few	TGCAGTGCTCAGGCCCGGGACAGTTTCTCCTACGAGCAGTACTTC	CSAQARDSFSYEQYF
TRBV11-2	-	TRBJ2-1	-	TGTGCCACTGGTAGGGGCCAGAGCCACAATGAGCAGTTCTTC	CATGRGQSHNEQFF
TRBV5-4	TRBD2	TRBJ2-7	-	TGTGCCAGCAGCGCCGAGGGACTAGCGGTCGGCGAGCAGTACTTC	CASSAEGLAVGEQYF
TRBV5-1	TRBD1	TRBJ1-1	-	TGCGCCAGCAGCTCTCTGACAGGGGAGAACACTGAAGCTTTCTTT	CASSSLTGENTEAFF
TRBV5-1	TRBD2	TRBJ2-5	few	TGCGCCAGCAGCTTAAGAGCGGGGATGAGGGAGACCCAGTACTTC	CASSLRAGMRETQYF
TRBV2	TRBD1	TRBJ2-7	-	TGTGCCAGCAGTGAAGGGACAGGGCACTACGAGCAGTACTTC	CASSEGTGHYEQYF
TRBV7-9	-	TRBJ2-5	-	TGTGCCAGCAGCTTAGGACGAGTCGGGGGTTCCCAAGAGACCCAGTACTTC	CASSLGRVGGSQETQYF
TRBV3-1	-	TRBJ2-1	many	TGTGCCAGCAGCCAAGGGCGGGGGCCATACAATGAGCAGTTCTTC	CASSQGRGPYNEQFF
TRBV4-3	-	TRBJ2-1	-	TGCGCCAGCAGCCAAGCCCCCAGGGAAAGTGAGCAGTTCTTC	CASSQAPRESEQFF